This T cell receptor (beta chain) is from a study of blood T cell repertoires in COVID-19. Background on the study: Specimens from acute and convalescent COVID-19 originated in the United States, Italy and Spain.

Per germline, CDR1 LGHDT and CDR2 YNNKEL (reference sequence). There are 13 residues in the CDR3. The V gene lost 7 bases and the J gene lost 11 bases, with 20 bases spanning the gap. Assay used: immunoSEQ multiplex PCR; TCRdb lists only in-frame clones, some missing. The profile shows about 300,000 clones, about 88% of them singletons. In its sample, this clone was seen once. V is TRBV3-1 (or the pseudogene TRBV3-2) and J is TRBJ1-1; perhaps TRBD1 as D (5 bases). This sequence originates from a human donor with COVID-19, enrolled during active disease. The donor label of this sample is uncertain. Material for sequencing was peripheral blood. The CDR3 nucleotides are TGTGCCAGCACCCCGGGGGGAGCCGGGGGGGCTTTCTTT. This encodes CASTPGGAGGAFF.